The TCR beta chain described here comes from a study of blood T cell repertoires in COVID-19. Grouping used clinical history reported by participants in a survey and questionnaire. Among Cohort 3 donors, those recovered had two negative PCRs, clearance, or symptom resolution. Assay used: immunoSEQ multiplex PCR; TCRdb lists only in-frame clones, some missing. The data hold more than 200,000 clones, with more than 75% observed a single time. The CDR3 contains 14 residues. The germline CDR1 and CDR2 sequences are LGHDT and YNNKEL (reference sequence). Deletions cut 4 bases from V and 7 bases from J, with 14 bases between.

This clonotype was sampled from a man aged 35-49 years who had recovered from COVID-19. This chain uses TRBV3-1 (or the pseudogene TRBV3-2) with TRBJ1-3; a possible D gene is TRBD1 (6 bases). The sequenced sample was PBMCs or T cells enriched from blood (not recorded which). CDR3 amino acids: CASSPRGHQNTIYF. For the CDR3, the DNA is TGTGCCAGCAGCCCCCGGGGACACCAGAACACCATATATTTT.